These 25 T cell receptor beta chains were all obtained from the same sample, sequenced in a study of radiation and T cells in renal cell carcinoma. Time point indicated: blood 2 weeks post-SBRT. Treatment specified: 15 Gy SBRT to primary tumor, nephrectomy 4 weeks later. Clones were read by immunoSEQ multiplex PCR, and TCRdb kept only the in-frame ones, dropping some. This table holds 100,000 to 150,000 clones, about 81% found once. The sequencing here drew on blood, taken from a patient whose treatment included radiotherapy and nephrectomy. The receptors were sampled from a man aged 45-65 years with renal cell carcinoma.

CDR3 sequence (DNA): TGCGCCAGCAGAACCGGGACAGGGTATCAGCCCCAGCATTTT. Translated, it gives CASRTGTGYQPQHF. The V and J genes are TRBV5-1 and TRBJ1-5; 9 bases fit TRBD1. This CDR3 spans 14 amino acids. The germline gives CDR1 SGHRS, CDR2 YFSETQ. V lost 5 bases to trimming and J lost 5 bases; unmatched junction nucleotides: 5.

The chain has TRBV6-1 and TRBJ1-2, with D unresolved. The CDR3 is made up of 15 amino acids. Trimming pared 4 bases from V and 4 bases from J, leaving 16 bases between. In germline, CDR1 is MNHNS, CDR2 SASEGT. The CDR3 DNA is TGTGCCAGCAGTGCGGCGGGTCCTGGTGGCTATGGCTACACCTTC. This gives the protein CASSAAGPGGYGYTF.

This chain joins TRBV11-2 and TRBJ1-6, with TRBD1 matching over 8 bases. The CDR3 loop spans 14 amino acids. V lost 5 bases, J lost 8 bases, and 5 bases stayed unmatched. The germline CDR1 and CDR2 sequences are SGHAT and FQNNGV. The CDR3 DNA sequence: TGTGCCAGCAGCCAACAGGGGGGCGATTCACCCCTCCACTTT. Encoded protein: CASSQQGGDSPLHF.

The genes are TRBV4-3 and TRBJ1-5; D gene unclear. The CDR3 length is 15 residues. Trimming cost V 0 bases and J 3 bases, with 9 bases left between them. Germline V gene data show CDR1 as LGHNA and CDR2 as YSLEER. The CDR3 DNA reads as TGCGCCAGCAGCCAAGAGGCGGGTACCAATCAGCCCCAGCATTTT. Translated, it gives CASSQEAGTNQPQHF.

CDR3 region: CASSPGTSGGAIGFF. The CDR3 DNA follows: TGTGCCAGCAGCCCGGGGACTAGCGGGGGGGCGATTGGGTTCTTC. The chain joins TRBV11-2 to TRBJ2-1, with 16 bases fitting TRBD2. Trimming at V came to 5 bases and at J to 15 bases, leaving 10 bases not matched to a gene. This CDR3 is 15 amino acids long. In germline, CDR1 is SGHAT, CDR2 FQNNGV.

This clone was seen a few times. The chain has TRBV7-2 and TRBJ1-4; possible D gene TRBD1, 6 bases. The CDR3 runs to 15 residues. V lost 1 base, J lost 2 bases, and 8 bases lay in between. The germline V gene has CDR1 SGHTA and CDR2 FQGNSA. The CDR3 spells CASSLGQVTNEKLFF. CDR3 in DNA: TGTGCCAGCAGCTTAGGACAGGTTACTAATGAAAAACTGTTTTTT.

V usage is TRBV21-1 and J usage is TRBJ1-4. TRBV21-1 is a listed pseudogene. The CDR3 extends over 12 amino acids. The CDR3 reads CASSKGTGQLFF. In DNA, the CDR3 is TGTGCCAGCAGCAAAGGGACGGGACAACTGTTTTTT.

This chain connects TRBV2 to TRBJ2-3; D may be TRBD2 (6 bases). This CDR3 has 14 amino acids. From germline, CDR1 is SNHLY and CDR2 FYNNEI. Trimming left V 6 bases short and J 5 bases short, with 15 bases between. The CDR3 spells CASSHPLALDTQYF. The CDR3 DNA reads as TGTGCCAGCAGCCACCCCCTAGCGTTAGATACGCAGTATTTT.

The chain links TRBV5-1 to TRBJ1-1, with TRBD1 matching over 11 bases. Germline CDR1 and CDR2: SGHRS and YFSETQ. The V and J ends lost 0 bases and 6 bases, in that order; junction bases with no gene match: 4. The CDR3 consists of 15 residues. The CDR3 loop reads CASSLVGQGAPEAFF. CDR3 nucleotides: TGCGCCAGCAGCTTGGTTGGACAGGGGGCGCCTGAAGCTTTCTTT. Looking up the rest from reference TRBV5-1 and TRBJ1-1 gives the full variable domain: KAGVTQTPRYLIKTRGQQVTLSCSPISGHRSVSWYQQTPGQGLQFLFEYFSETQRNKGNFPGRFSGRQFSNSRSEMNVSTLELGDSALYLCASSLVGQGAPEAFFGQGTRLTVV.

This clone was picked up one time. The V gene is TRBV6-6, the J gene TRBJ2-1; D not resolved. CDR1 MNHNY and CDR2 SVGAGI come from the germline V gene (reference sequence). The V end lost 0 bases, the J end lost 0 bases, and 6 bases lay between the germline ends. The CDR3 has 15 residues. The CDR3 reads CASSYSLPSYNEQFF. Here the CDR3 DNA reads TGTGCCAGCAGTTACTCGCTCCCCTCCTACAATGAGCAGTTCTTC.

This clone has a handful of counts. This chain uses TRBV11-2 with TRBJ2-5; D possibly corresponds to TRBD2 (6 bases). CDR1 is SGHAT, CDR2 FQNNGV, per germline. The CDR3 is 15 residues long. V lost 0 bases and J 5 bases, leaving 13 bases between the germline ends. The CDR3 loop reads CASSLETSLLETQYF. The CDR3, as DNA: TGTGCCAGCAGCTTAGAAACTAGCCTTTTGGAGACCCAGTACTTC.

This rearrangement joins TRBV15 to TRBJ1-4, with no clear D. Trimming stripped 3 bases from V and 0 bases from J, with 8 bases between. CDR3 length equals 15 residues. Germline V gives CDR1 LNHNV, CDR2 YYDKDF (reference sequence). The CDR3 DNA reads TGTGCCACCAGCAGGGACGGTGCAACTAATGAAAAACTGTTTTTT. Protein: CATSRDGATNEKLFF.

J is TRBJ2-1 and V is TRBV9, with TRBD1 identical over 11 bases. CDR3 length: 19 amino acids. V shed 6 bases, J shed 5 bases, and the junction held 19 bases outside the gene matches. Germline V lookup: CDR1 SGDLS, CDR2 YYNGEE. CDR3 protein: CASTEGQGVGRGSDNEQFF. The CDR3 DNA reads TGTGCCAGCACCGAGGGACAGGGGGTAGGACGAGGGAGCGACAATGAGCAGTTCTTC.

The CDR3: CSVEDPAGVGYEQFF. DNA for the CDR3: TGCAGCGTTGAAGATCCGGCGGGAGTCGGATATGAGCAGTTCTTC. This chain links TRBV29-1 with TRBJ2-1, with 7 positions matching TRBD2. The CDR3 totals 15 residues. V dropped 0 bases and J dropped 8; count of bases not matched to a gene: 10. Germline CDR1 reads SQVTM; CDR2 reads ANQGSEA.

The chain carries TRBV18 and TRBJ1-2; no reliable D call. V was pared by 3 bases and J by 0 bases, with 8 bases between. CDR1 is KGHSH and CDR2 is LQKENI in the germline V gene. The length of the CDR3 is 14 residues. The CDR3: CASSPRTANYGYTF. The CDR3 coding sequence is TGTGCCAGCTCACCTCGCACAGCTAACTATGGCTACACCTTC. Together with reference TRBV18 and TRBJ1-2, the CDR3 gives the full variable domain: NAGVMQNPRHLVRRRGQEARLRCSPMKGHSHVYWYRQLPEEGLKFMVYLQKENIIDESGMPKERFSAEFPKEGPSILRIQQVVRGDSAAYFCASSPRTANYGYTFGSGTRLTVV.

This clone was detected only a few times. The rearrangement uses TRBV2 and TRBJ1-2; maybe TRBD1 (5 bases). The V gene's germline CDR1 is SNHLY and CDR2 FYNNEI. The CDR3 is 13 amino acids. The ends were cut back, 8 bases at V and 5 bases at J, with 15 bases in the middle. CDR3 sequence (DNA): TGTGCCAGCCGGCCCGGCAGGGTTTATGGCTACACCTTC. It is translated as CASRPGRVYGYTF.

The V call is TRBV4-2, the J call TRBJ1-4; the D gene is possibly TRBD1 (5 bases). V lost 0 bases to trimming and J lost 1 base, with 15 bases between them. The CDR3 length is 18 residues. Germline CDR1 and CDR2: LGHNA and YNFKEQ. The CDR3 spells CASSQDPSWGGTNEKLFF. DNA of the CDR3: TGTGCCAGCAGCCAAGATCCGTCTTGGGGGGGAACTAATGAAAAACTGTTTTTT.

The chain uses TRBV2 and TRBJ1-5, with D possibly being TRBD1 (5 bases). The V end lost 10 bases, the J end lost 0 bases, and 25 bases lay between the germline ends. Germline V CDR1 and CDR2: SNHLY, FYNNEI. The CDR3 loop spans 18 amino acids. This CDR3 is CATRGWDPRGASNQPQHF. The CDR3 region has the DNA TGTGCCACGCGAGGTTGGGACCCCCGTGGGGCTAGCAATCAGCCCCAGCATTTT. The whole variable domain, remainder taken from reference TRBV2 and TRBJ1-5, is EPEVTQTPSHQVTQMGQEVILRCVPISNHLYFYWYRQILGQKVEFLVSFYNNEISEKSEIFDDQFSVERPDGSNFTLKIRSTKLEDSAMYFCATRGWDPRGASNQPQHFGDGTRLSIL.

This chain joins TRBV27 and TRBJ2-7; TRBD1 matches 11 bases. CDR3 length equals 15 residues. After removal of 5 bases from V and 4 bases from J, the junction contained 7 bases not matched to a gene. The germline V gene encodes CDR1 MNHEY and CDR2 SMNVEV (reference sequence). The CDR3: CASSVRDRGAYEQYF. The CDR3 nucleotides read TGTGCCAGCAGTGTCAGGGACAGGGGGGCGTACGAGCAGTACTTC.

The chain recombines TRBV15 with TRBJ2-1; TRBD1 matches at 10 bases. The CDR3 is 15 amino acids. V lost 3 bases and J lost 8; bases outside the gene matches: 7. In germline, CDR1 is LNHNV, CDR2 YYDKDF (reference sequence). The CDR3 region has the DNA TGTGCCACCAGCAGGGCCGGGACAGGGGTTTATGAGCAGTTCTTC. Translation: CATSRAGTGVYEQFF.

This clone has more than one count but fewer than ten. The rearrangement joins TRBV4-1 to TRBJ2-7, with D possibly being TRBD2 (7 bases). Germline V gene lookup returns CDR1 MGHRA and CDR2 YSYEKL. This CDR3 comprises 14 residues. Deletions cut 3 bases from V and 4 bases from J, with 13 bases between. The DNA for the CDR3 is TGCGCCAGCAGCCAGGGGGGGCCAGGGTACGAGCAGTACTTC. This codes for CASSQGGPGYEQYF.

The chain has TRBV27 and TRBJ2-7, with a weak D call TRBD1 (6 bases). The CDR3 spans 16 residues. Germline V gene data show CDR1 as MNHEY and CDR2 as SMNVEV (reference sequence). Trimming left V 5 bases short and J 2 bases short, with 19 bases between. This CDR3 is CASSVSRGRDTYEQYF. CDR3 DNA sequence: TGTGCCAGCAGTGTCTCCAGGGGACGGGACACCTACGAGCAGTACTTC.

The CDR3 loop reads CASSLAQAAIYEQYF. The CDR3 nucleotides read TGTGCCAGCAGCTTAGCTCAGGCGGCAATCTACGAGCAGTACTTC. The V call is TRBV11-2, the J call TRBJ2-7; D ambiguous. The V gene lost 1 base and the J gene lost 3 bases, with 13 bases spanning the gap. CDR1 and CDR2 (germline): SGHAT, FQNNGV. There are 15 residues in the CDR3.

The CDR3 DNA reads TGTGCCAGCAGTGAACAGGGGGCCGCTAATGAAAAACTGTTTTTT. Translation: CASSEQGAANEKLFF. The chain recombines TRBV6-1 with TRBJ1-4, with 8 bases lining up with TRBD1. V lost 2 bases and J lost 3; bases outside the gene matches: 2. The V gene's germline CDR1 is MNHNS and CDR2 SASEGT. The CDR3 consists of 15 residues.

The chain links TRBV29-1 to TRBJ2-7, with TRBD2 matching over 8 bases. This CDR3 is 11 amino acids long. Germline CDR1 reads SQVTM; CDR2 reads ANQGSEA. Trimming at V came to 3 bases and at J to 6 bases, leaving 1 base not matched to a gene. CDR3 protein: CSVDRGGEQYF. CDR3 DNA: TGCAGCGTTGACCGGGGGGGCGAGCAGTACTTC.